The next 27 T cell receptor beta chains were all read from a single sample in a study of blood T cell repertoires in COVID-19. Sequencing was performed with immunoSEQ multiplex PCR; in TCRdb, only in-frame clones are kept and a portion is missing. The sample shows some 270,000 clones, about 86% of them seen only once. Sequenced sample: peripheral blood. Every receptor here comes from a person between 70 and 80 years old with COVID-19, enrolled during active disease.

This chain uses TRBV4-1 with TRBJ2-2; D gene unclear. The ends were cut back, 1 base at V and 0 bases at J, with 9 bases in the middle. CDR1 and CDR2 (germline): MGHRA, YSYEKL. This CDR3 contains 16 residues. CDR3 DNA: TGCGCCAGCAGCCAAGTTTCTGTATCGAACACCGGGGAGCTGTTTTTT. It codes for CASSQVSVSNTGELFF.

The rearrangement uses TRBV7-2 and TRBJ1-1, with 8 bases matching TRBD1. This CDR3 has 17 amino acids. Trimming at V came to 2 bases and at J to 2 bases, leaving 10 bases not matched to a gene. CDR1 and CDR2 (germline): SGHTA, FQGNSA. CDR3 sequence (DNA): TGTGCCAGCAGCTTAATGAAGGACAGGGCGTATAACACTGAAGCTTTCTTT. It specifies CASSLMKDRAYNTEAFF.

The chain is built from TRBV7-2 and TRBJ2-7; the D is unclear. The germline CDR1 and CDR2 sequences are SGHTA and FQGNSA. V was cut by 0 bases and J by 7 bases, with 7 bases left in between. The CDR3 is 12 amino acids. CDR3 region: CASSLAAEEQYF. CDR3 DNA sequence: TGTGCCAGCAGCTTAGCGGCGGAAGAGCAGTACTTC.

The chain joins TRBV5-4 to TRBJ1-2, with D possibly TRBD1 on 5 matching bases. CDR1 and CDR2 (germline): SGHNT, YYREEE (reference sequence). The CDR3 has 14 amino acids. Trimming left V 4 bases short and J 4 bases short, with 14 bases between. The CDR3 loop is CASSRRQNSYGYTF. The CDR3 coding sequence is TGTGCCAGCAGCCGTCGACAGAACAGCTATGGCTACACCTTC.

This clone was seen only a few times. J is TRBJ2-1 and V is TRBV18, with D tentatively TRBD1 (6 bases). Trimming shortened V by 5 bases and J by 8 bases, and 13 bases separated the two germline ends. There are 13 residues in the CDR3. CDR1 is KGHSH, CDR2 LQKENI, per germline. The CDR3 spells CASSWNRAYEQFF. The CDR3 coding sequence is TGTGCCAGCTCATGGAACAGGGCCTATGAGCAGTTCTTC. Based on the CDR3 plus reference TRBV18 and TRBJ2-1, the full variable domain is NAGVMQNPRHLVRRRGQEARLRCSPMKGHSHVYWYRQLPEEGLKFMVYLQKENIIDESGMPKERFSAEFPKEGPSILRIQQVVRGDSAAYFCASSWNRAYEQFFGPGTRLTVL.

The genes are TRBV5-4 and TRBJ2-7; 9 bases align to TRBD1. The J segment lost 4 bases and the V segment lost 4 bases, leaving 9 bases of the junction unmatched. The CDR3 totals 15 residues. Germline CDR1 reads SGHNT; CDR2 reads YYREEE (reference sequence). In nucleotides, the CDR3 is TGTGCCAGCAGCGACTGGACGGACAGGGGTTACGAGCAGTACTTC. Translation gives CASSDWTDRGYEQYF.

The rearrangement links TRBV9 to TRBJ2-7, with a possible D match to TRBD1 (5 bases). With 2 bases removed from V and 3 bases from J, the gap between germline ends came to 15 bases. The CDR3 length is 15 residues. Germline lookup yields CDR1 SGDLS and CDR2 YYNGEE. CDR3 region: CASSVGAAPNYEQYF. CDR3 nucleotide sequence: TGTGCCAGCAGCGTTGGGGCCGCCCCAAACTACGAGCAGTACTTC.

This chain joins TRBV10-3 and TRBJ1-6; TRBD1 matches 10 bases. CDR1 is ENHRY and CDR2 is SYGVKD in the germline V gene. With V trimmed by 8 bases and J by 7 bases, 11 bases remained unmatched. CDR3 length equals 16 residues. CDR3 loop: CAIRRDRGWGNSPLHF. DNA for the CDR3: TGTGCCATCCGCCGGGACAGGGGCTGGGGGAATTCACCCCTCCACTTT.

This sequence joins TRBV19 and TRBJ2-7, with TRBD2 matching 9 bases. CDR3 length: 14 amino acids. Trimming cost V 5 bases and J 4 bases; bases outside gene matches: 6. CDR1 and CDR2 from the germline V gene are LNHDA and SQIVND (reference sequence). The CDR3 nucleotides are TGTGCCAGTAGTCGGCGGGAGGGCGAGTACGAGCAGTACTTC. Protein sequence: CASSRREGEYEQYF.

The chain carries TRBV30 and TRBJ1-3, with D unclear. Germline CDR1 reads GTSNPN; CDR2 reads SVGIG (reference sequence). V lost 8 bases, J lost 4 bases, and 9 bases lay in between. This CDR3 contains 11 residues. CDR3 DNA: TGTGCCGTCGAAGAGGGAAACACCATATATTTT. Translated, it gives CAVEEGNTIYF.

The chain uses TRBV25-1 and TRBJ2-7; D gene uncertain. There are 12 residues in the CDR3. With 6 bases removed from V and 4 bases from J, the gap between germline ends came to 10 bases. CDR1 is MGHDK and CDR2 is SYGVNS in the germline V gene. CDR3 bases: TGTGCCAGCAGAACTGAACCATACGAGCAGTACTTC. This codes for CASRTEPYEQYF.

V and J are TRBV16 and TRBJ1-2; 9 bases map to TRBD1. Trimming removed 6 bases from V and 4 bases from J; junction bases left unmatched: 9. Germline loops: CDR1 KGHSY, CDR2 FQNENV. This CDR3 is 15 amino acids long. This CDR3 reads CASRESTGGSYGYTF. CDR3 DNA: TGTGCCAGCAGAGAAAGCACAGGGGGCTCCTATGGCTACACCTTC.

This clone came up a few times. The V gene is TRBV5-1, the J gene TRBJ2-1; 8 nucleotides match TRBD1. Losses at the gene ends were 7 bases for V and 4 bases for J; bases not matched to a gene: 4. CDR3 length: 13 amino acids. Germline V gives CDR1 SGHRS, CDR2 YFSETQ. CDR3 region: CASQGTGYNEQFF. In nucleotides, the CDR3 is TGCGCCAGCCAGGGGACAGGATACAATGAGCAGTTCTTC. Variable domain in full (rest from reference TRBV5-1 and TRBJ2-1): KAGVTQTPRYLIKTRGQQVTLSCSPISGHRSVSWYQQTPGQGLQFLFEYFSETQRNKGNFPGRFSGRQFSNSRSEMNVSTLELGDSALYLCASQGTGYNEQFFGPGTRLTVL.

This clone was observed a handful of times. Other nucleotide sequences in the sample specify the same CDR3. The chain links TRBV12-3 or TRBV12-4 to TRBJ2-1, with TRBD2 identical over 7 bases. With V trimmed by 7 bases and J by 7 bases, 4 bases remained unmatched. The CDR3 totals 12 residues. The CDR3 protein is CASTSGVNEQFF. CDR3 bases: TGTGCCAGCACCAGCGGGGTAAATGAGCAGTTCTTC.

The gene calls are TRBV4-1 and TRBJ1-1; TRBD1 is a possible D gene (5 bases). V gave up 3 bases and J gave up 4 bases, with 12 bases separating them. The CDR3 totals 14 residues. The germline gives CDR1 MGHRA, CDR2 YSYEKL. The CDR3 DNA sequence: TGCGCCAGCAGCCACCCCGCCCAGGGCACTGAAGCTTTCTTT. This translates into CASSHPAQGTEAFF.

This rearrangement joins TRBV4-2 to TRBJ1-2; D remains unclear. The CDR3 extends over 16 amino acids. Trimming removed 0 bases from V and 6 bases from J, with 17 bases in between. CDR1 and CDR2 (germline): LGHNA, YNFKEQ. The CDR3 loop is CASSQEDLAGRDGYTF. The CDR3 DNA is TGTGCCAGCAGCCAAGAAGACCTAGCCGGGAGGGATGGCTACACCTTC.

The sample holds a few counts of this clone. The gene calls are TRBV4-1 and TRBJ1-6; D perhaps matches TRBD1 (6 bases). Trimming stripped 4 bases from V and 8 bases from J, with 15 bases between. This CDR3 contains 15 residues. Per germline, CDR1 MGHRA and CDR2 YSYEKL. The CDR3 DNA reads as TGCGCCAGCAGCCTGGGGGAAGGGGGATATTCACCCCTCCACTTT. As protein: CASSLGEGGYSPLHF.

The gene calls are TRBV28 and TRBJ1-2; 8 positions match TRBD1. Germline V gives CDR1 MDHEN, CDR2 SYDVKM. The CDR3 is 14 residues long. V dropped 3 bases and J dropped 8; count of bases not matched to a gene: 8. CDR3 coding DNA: TGTGCCAGCAGTTTTAGGGGCAGGGGGCCAGGCTACACCTTC. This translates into CASSFRGRGPGYTF.

CDR3 loop: CASTLPGAKNIQYF. For the CDR3, the DNA is TGCGCCAGCACCCTGCCAGGGGCCAAAAACATTCAGTACTTC. V usage is TRBV23-1 and J usage is TRBJ2-4; a possible D gene is TRBD1 (5 bases). TRBV23-1 is an open reading frame whose function is uncertain. The CDR3 covers 14 residues. Trimming removed 7 bases from V and 1 base from J, with 11 bases in between.

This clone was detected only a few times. CDR3 DNA sequence: TGTGCCAGCCGCGACAGGGGTCCTTCACCCCTCCACTTT. Its protein is CASRDRGPSPLHF. The chain couples TRBV7-8 to TRBJ1-6; 8 positions agree with TRBD1. Trimming took 8 bases from V and 9 from J; bases not matched to a gene: 6. Germline V CDR1 and CDR2: SGHVS, FQNEAQ. This CDR3 spans 13 amino acids.

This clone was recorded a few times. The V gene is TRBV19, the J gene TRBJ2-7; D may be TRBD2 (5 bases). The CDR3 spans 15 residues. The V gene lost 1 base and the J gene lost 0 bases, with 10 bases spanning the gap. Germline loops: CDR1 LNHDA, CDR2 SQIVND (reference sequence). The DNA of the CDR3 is TGTGCCAGTAGTATAGCAAGAGGGAGCTCCTACGAGCAGTACTTC. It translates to CASSIARGSSYEQYF.

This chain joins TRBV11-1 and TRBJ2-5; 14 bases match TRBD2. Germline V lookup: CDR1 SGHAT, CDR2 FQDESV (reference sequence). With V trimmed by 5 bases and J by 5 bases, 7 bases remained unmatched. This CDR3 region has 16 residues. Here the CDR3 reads CASSLTSGGAGETQYF. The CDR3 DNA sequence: TGTGCCAGCAGCCTGACTAGCGGGGGGGCGGGTGAGACCCAGTACTTC. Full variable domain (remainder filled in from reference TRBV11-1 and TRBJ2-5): EAEVAQSPRYKITEKSQAVAFWCDPISGHATLYWYRQILGQGPELLVQFQDESVVDDSQLPKDRFSAERLKGVDSTLKIQPAELGDSAMYLCASSLTSGGAGETQYFGPGTRLLVL.

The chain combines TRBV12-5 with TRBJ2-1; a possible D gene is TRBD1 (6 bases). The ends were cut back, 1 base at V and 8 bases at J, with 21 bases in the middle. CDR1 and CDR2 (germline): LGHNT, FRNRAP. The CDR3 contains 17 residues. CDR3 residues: CASGLARQVGFMDEQFF. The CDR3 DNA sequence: TGTGCTAGTGGTTTGGCTAGACAGGTGGGTTTTATGGATGAGCAGTTCTTC.

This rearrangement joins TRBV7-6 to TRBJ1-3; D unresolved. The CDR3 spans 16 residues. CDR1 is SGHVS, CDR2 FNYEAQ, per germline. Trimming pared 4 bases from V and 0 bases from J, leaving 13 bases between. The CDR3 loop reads CASSSAAVFSGNTIYF. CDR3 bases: TGTGCCAGCAGCTCTGCGGCGGTTTTCTCTGGAAACACCATATATTTT.

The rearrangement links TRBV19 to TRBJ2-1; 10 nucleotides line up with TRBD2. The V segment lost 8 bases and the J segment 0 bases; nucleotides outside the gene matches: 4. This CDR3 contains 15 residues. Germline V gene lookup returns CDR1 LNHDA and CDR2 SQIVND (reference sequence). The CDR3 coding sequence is TGTGCCAGTCGTAGCGGGGGGCCCTCCTACAATGAGCAGTTCTTC. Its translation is CASRSGGPSYNEQFF.

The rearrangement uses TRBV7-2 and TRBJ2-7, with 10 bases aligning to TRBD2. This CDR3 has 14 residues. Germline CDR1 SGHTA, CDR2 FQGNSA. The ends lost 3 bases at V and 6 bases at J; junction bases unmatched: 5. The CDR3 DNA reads TGTGCCAGCAGCTTTCAAGCGGGAGGGCGCGAGCAGTACTTC. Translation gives CASSFQAGGREQYF.

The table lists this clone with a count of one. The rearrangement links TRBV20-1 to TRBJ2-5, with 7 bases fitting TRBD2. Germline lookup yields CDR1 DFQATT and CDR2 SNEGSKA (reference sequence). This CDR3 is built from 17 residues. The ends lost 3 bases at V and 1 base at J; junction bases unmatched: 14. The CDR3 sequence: CSASGLATERGQETQYF. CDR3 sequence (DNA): TGCAGTGCTAGTGGCCTAGCGACAGAGCGGGGCCAAGAGACCCAGTACTTC.